Listed here are 22 T cell receptor beta chains from one sample, sequenced in a study of beta chain features in type 1 diabetes. Overall study findings and caveats: Across all four CD4+ subsets, people with type 1 diabetes showed modestly shorter TCRB CDR3s.

These TCRs are of unknown antigen specificity. The entirety of the isolated RNA underwent reverse transcription, so expressed TCRB transcripts were sequenced. Produced via immunoSEQ multiplex PCR; TCRdb's table is partial and in-frame only. The sample carries some 280,000 clones, about 13% recorded once. The material sequenced was naive CD4+ T cells from blood. The receptors shown here come from a man aged 25-40 years with type 1 diabetes.

The chain has TRBV5-4 and TRBJ2-1, with 13 bases identical to TRBD2. The junction had 3 bases not matched to a gene; V was cut back by 4 bases and J by 2 bases. Looked up from germline, CDR1 is SGHNT and CDR2 is YYREEE (reference sequence). The CDR3 spans 16 residues. CDR3 sequence (DNA): TGTGCCAGCAGCATTACTAGCGGGAGGGCCTACAATGAGCAGTTCTTC. This encodes CASSITSGRAYNEQFF.

This clone was counted a few times. The J gene is TRBJ2-4, the V gene TRBV30, with D possibly matching TRBD2 (6 bases). The germline V gene encodes CDR1 GTSNPN and CDR2 SVGIG (reference sequence). The CDR3 covers 14 residues. V was trimmed by 6 bases and J by 0 bases, leaving 12 bases between them. CDR3 region: CACRAGLAKNIQYF. CDR3 coding DNA: TGTGCCTGCCGGGCGGGGCTAGCCAAAAACATTCAGTACTTC.

The V call is TRBV2, the J call TRBJ1-1, with 10 positions matching TRBD1. Germline V gene lookup returns CDR1 SNHLY and CDR2 FYNNEI. The CDR3 sequence is 14 residues long. V trimming: 6 bases; J trimming: 4 bases; junction bases outside the gene matches: 5. The CDR3 reads CASSLTGGSTEAFF. Written as DNA, the CDR3 is TGTGCCAGCAGCCTGACAGGGGGCAGCACTGAAGCTTTCTTT.

The rearrangement joins TRBV25-1 to TRBJ1-2, with a tentative D call TRBD1 (6 bases). This CDR3 is built from 15 residues. Trimming cost V 3 bases and J 4 bases, with 15 bases left between them. The germline V gene has CDR1 MGHDK and CDR2 SYGVNS. CDR3 amino acids: CASSDYRDISYGYTF. The CDR3 region has the DNA TGTGCCAGCAGTGACTACCGGGACATAAGCTATGGCTACACCTTC.

The chain joins TRBV7-9 to TRBJ2-2; 10 bases line up with TRBD2. The V gene end was trimmed by 3 bases and the J gene end by 6 bases; junction bases not matched to a gene: 1. The CDR3 loop spans 14 amino acids. Germline V gives CDR1 SEHNR, CDR2 FQNEAQ (reference sequence). The CDR3 DNA reads as TGTGCCAGCAGCTTGCTAGCGGGAGCCGGGGAGCTGTTTTTT. Its translation is CASSLLAGAGELFF.

This clone was observed a handful of times. CDR3 sequence (DNA): TGTGCCATCAGTGAGTCGGGAGCAACTAATGAAAAACTGTTTTTT. Encoded protein: CAISESGATNEKLFF. This chain joins TRBV10-3 and TRBJ1-4; D is unclear. The V gene lost 0 bases and the J gene lost 0 bases, with 5 bases spanning the gap. CDR3 length: 15 amino acids. CDR1 and CDR2 from the germline V gene are ENHRY and SYGVKD.

This clone was seen a few times. The gene calls are TRBV5-1 and TRBJ2-5, with 7 bases fitting TRBD1. Trimming at V came to 5 bases and at J to 5 bases, leaving 3 bases not matched to a gene. CDR3 length: 12 amino acids. Germline CDR1 and CDR2: SGHRS and YFSETQ. CDR3 region: CASRQGKETQYF. CDR3 DNA sequence: TGCGCCAGCAGACAGGGGAAGGAGACCCAGTACTTC.

The J gene is TRBJ1-4, the V gene TRBV7-6; 11 bases fit TRBD1. CDR3 length: 13 amino acids. CDR1 is SGHVS, CDR2 FNYEAQ, per germline. V was clipped by 5 bases and J by 7 bases; unmatched bases: 0. Written as DNA, the CDR3 is TGTGCCAGCAGCGGGACAGGGGGTGAAAAACTGTTTTTT. This gives the protein CASSGTGGEKLFF.

CDR3 in DNA: TGTGCCAGCAGTGAAATCGGGAGGGTGGGATACAATGAGCAGTTCTTC. Protein sequence: CASSEIGRVGYNEQFF. The chain has TRBV6-4 and TRBJ2-1; 8 bases map to TRBD2. Germline trimming cut 3 bases from V and 4 bases from J; bases unmatched to any gene: 8. The length of the CDR3 is 16 residues. The germline V gene has CDR1 MRHNA and CDR2 SNTAGT.

This clone was seen only a few times. The chain combines TRBV4-1 with TRBJ1-1; TRBD1 aligns across 7 bases. V lost 5 bases and J lost 12; bases outside the gene matches: 12. Germline V gene sequence: CDR1 MGHRA, CDR2 YSYEKL. CDR3 size: 13 residues. The CDR3 DNA reads TGCGCCAGCAGCAAGACAGGGTTTGGTATGACTTTCTTT. Its protein is CASSKTGFGMTFF.

This clone has only a few counts. The chain links TRBV5-4 to TRBJ2-1, with 12 bases that match TRBD2. Unmatched junction bases numbered 12, after V lost 1 base and J lost 7 bases. The V gene's germline CDR1 is SGHNT and CDR2 YYREEE (reference sequence). This CDR3 is built from 18 residues. DNA for the CDR3: TGTGCCAGCAGCTTGAGCCAGACTAGCGGGAGAAGTCGGAATGAGCAGTTCTTC. This translates into CASSLSQTSGRSRNEQFF.

The chain combines TRBV5-4 with TRBJ1-1, with 7 nucleotides matching TRBD1. The V gene's germline CDR1 is SGHNT and CDR2 YYREEE (reference sequence). The CDR3 has 13 residues. The V segment lost 4 bases and the J segment 1 base; nucleotides outside the gene matches: 1. The CDR3 is CASSGQENTEAFF. The CDR3 DNA follows: TGTGCCAGCAGCGGACAGGAGAACACTGAAGCTTTCTTT.

This chain joins TRBV14 and TRBJ1-2; no clear D. Germline CDR1 and CDR2: SGHDN and FVKESK. V was cut by 4 bases and J by 2 bases, with 11 bases left in between. The CDR3 is 14 residues long. The CDR3 bases are TGTGCCAGCAGCCCCAGGTTTTTCAACTATGGCTACACCTTC. Translated: CASSPRFFNYGYTF.

The CDR3 DNA is TGTGCCAGCAGGGAGGACAGGGGGAATGAAAAACTGTTTTTT. This translates into CASREDRGNEKLFF. This sequence joins TRBV6-5 and TRBJ1-4; 10 nucleotides align to TRBD1. Germline lookup yields CDR1 MNHEY and CDR2 SVGAGI. The CDR3 extends over 14 amino acids. The V and J ends lost 6 bases and 5 bases, in that order; junction bases with no gene match: 3.

The genes are TRBV5-4 and TRBJ2-7; tentative D call: TRBD1 (5 bases). Trimming stripped 0 bases from V and 6 bases from J, with 16 bases between. Germline CDR1 is SGHNT and CDR2 is YYREEE (reference sequence). The CDR3 sequence is 15 residues long. CDR3 residues: CASSLVGRALSEQYF. CDR3 nucleotides: TGTGCCAGCAGCTTGGTCGGCAGGGCTTTATCCGAGCAGTACTTC. Full variable domain (remainder filled in from reference TRBV5-4 and TRBJ2-7): ETGVTQSPTHLIKTRGQQVTLRCSSQSGHNTVSWYQQALGQGPQFIFQYYREEENGRGNFPPRFSGLQFPNYSSELNVNALELDDSALYLCASSLVGRALSEQYFGPGTRLTVT.

V usage is TRBV6-1 and J usage is TRBJ1-1; possible D gene TRBD1, 6 bases. Trimming removed 6 bases from V and 1 base from J, with 9 bases in between. CDR3 length: 13 residues. Germline V gives CDR1 MNHNS, CDR2 SASEGT. The CDR3 DNA reads TGTGCCAGCAGCCACAGGGAGAACACTGAAGCTTTCTTT. Its protein product is CASSHRENTEAFF.

CDR3 nucleotide sequence: TGTGCCAGCAGCACCCTAGTGAACACTGAAGCTTTCTTT. Translation gives CASSTLVNTEAFF. The chain employs TRBV7-2 and TRBJ1-1; no clear D gene. Germline V gives CDR1 SGHTA, CDR2 FQGNSA. This CDR3 comprises 13 residues. Trimming took 5 bases from V and 0 from J, leaving 7 bases between them. Drawing the rest from reference TRBV7-2 and TRBJ1-1, the complete variable domain is GAGVSQSPSNKVTEKGKDVELRCDPISGHTALYWYRQSLGQGLEFLIYFQGNSAPDKSGLPSDRFSAERTGGSVSTLTIQRTQQEDSAVYLCASSTLVNTEAFFGQGTRLTVV.

The table lists this clone with a few counts. The gene calls are TRBV21-1 and TRBJ1-2; the D call of TRBD1 is as the table states it, not checked on the DNA. TRBV21-1 is an annotated pseudogene. CDR3 length equals 14 residues. The CDR3 DNA is TGTGCCAGCAGCAACCGACAGGGGATCGACGGCTACACCTTC. Its translation: CASSNRQGIDGYTF.

This clone came up a few times. The CDR3 sequence is CSGPRQGAKEKGEKLFF. CDR3 in DNA: TGCAGCGGCCCGCGACAGGGAGCGAAAGAAAAAGGCGAAAAACTGTTTTTT. The chain links TRBV29-1 to TRBJ1-4; 7 nucleotides line up with TRBD1. The CDR3 consists of 17 residues. With V trimmed by 7 bases and J by 8 bases, 22 bases remained unmatched. Germline CDR1 SQVTM, CDR2 ANQGSEA.

This clone was observed a handful of times. This chain uses TRBV28 with TRBJ2-7, with TRBD1 identical over 8 bases. The CDR3 totals 15 residues. The ends lost 8 bases at V and 2 bases at J; junction bases unmatched: 11. CDR1 MDHEN and CDR2 SYDVKM come from the germline V gene. This CDR3 reads CASGREPGQAYEQYF. Written as DNA, the CDR3 is TGTGCCAGCGGACGGGAACCGGGACAGGCCTACGAGCAGTACTTC.

J is TRBJ2-1 and V is TRBV5-1, with D hard to call. There are 13 residues in the CDR3. Trimming took off 2 bases at V and 3 bases at J, with 6 bases between the two ends. CDR1 and CDR2 from the germline V gene are SGHRS and YFSETQ. The CDR3 loop is CASSLPIYNEQFF. CDR3 DNA: TGCGCCAGCAGCTTACCTATCTACAATGAGCAGTTCTTC.

This clone was observed a handful of times. This chain links TRBV18 with TRBJ2-3, with D maybe TRBD2 (6 bases). V was trimmed by 3 bases and J by 9 bases, leaving 13 bases between them. Germline values: CDR1 KGHSH, CDR2 LQKENI. The CDR3 sequence is 13 residues long. The CDR3 region is CASSPRTGDTQYF. In DNA form, the CDR3 reads TGTGCCAGCTCACCTAGAACGGGAGACACGCAGTATTTT.